This is a list of T cell receptor beta chains from one sample in a study of Graves' ophthalmopathy and Graves' hyperthyroidism. Each CDR3 protein is one row after TCRdb ran MiXCR on the multiplex PCR reads. The sample has about 1.2 million distinct CDR3 sequences; about 38% are singletons. The sequenced sample was peripheral blood or thyroid tissue (not recorded which). All receptors come from an adult man with Graves' hyperthyroidism. Both conserved end residues are trimmed from each CDR3. A D gene is named only where the DNA matches it firmly. Clone size appears in some rows only: once, few, many, or a class for an expanded clone.

clone_size,d_call,v_call,j_call,cdr3_aa
many,NA,TRBV11-2,TRBJ2-7,ASSRPTGLRREQY
many,TRBD1,TRBV7-2,TRBJ2-2,ASDQGQKTGELF
NA,NA,TRBV7-2,TRBJ2-3,ASGSAYTDTQY
NA,NA,TRBV10-3,TRBJ1-4,AASTGRHEKLF
few,TRBD1,TRBV10-3,TRBJ1-5,AISQTGGQGQPQH
NA,NA,TRBV7-6,TRBJ2-7,ASTPLLRFSMDEQY
NA,TRBD1,TRBV10-3,TRBJ1-1,ASSSSGQGWTEAF
NA,NA,TRBV29-1,TRBJ1-2,SVLVNTGDGYT
many,NA,TRBV20-1,TRBJ2-7,SATGPVAYEQY
few,TRBD1,TRBV5-5,TRBJ1-1,ASSSGGQIMNTEAF
NA,NA,TRBV10-3,TRBJ1-1,ASTVHHGANTEAF
many,TRBD2,TRBV12-3/TRBV12-4,TRBJ2-7,ASSTGLAALYEQY
NA,NA,TRBV19,TRBJ1-1,ASSQETDKIPMNTEAF
many,NA,TRBV5-6,TRBJ2-7,ASSLLESYEQY
many,TRBD2,TRBV7-8,TRBJ2-7,ASSARRLAGGSHEQY
once,TRBD1,TRBV20-1,TRBJ1-2,SSRDRGPGYGYT
once,NA,TRBV7-9,TRBJ1-1,ASSLAQHSEAF
many,NA,TRBV7-9,TRBJ2-5,ASSLARRATEKETQY
NA,NA,TRBV7-2,TRBJ1-2,ASSPNYGASSGYT
NA,TRBD2,TRBV10-3,TRBJ2-7,VISEGTSGSSYEQY
many,NA,TRBV7-9,TRBJ1-1,ASSPFSENTEAF
many,NA,TRBV19,TRBJ2-6,ASSLRDQGGGANVLT
many,NA,TRBV5-1,TRBJ2-7,ASSPDQYEQY
many,NA,TRBV4-3,TRBJ1-4,ASSRQGSSNEKLF
NA,NA,TRBV12-3/TRBV12-4,TRBJ1-5,ASSFFGNSNQPQH
NA,NA,TRBV18,TRBJ1-1,ASSPQDGNEAF
NA,NA,TRBV7-2,TRBJ1-3,ASSLQTRDPGNTIY
many,TRBD1,TRBV2,TRBJ2-5,ASRTGQGETQY
NA,TRBD2,TRBV25-1,TRBJ2-7,ASSNSGSEVNEQY
NA,NA,TRBV7-9,TRBJ2-7,ASSLGGLVIYEQY
NA,NA,TRBV12-3/TRBV12-4,TRBJ2-7,ASSLGGHYEQY
many,NA,TRBV12-3/TRBV12-4,TRBJ2-7,ASRSARYEQY
NA,NA,TRBV11-2,TRBJ1-1,ASSHERGNTEAF
NA,TRBD2,TRBV7-2,TRBJ2-7,ASSLTGVASGRASSEQY
few,TRBD1,TRBV10-2,TRBJ2-7,ASSEPGQGYEQY